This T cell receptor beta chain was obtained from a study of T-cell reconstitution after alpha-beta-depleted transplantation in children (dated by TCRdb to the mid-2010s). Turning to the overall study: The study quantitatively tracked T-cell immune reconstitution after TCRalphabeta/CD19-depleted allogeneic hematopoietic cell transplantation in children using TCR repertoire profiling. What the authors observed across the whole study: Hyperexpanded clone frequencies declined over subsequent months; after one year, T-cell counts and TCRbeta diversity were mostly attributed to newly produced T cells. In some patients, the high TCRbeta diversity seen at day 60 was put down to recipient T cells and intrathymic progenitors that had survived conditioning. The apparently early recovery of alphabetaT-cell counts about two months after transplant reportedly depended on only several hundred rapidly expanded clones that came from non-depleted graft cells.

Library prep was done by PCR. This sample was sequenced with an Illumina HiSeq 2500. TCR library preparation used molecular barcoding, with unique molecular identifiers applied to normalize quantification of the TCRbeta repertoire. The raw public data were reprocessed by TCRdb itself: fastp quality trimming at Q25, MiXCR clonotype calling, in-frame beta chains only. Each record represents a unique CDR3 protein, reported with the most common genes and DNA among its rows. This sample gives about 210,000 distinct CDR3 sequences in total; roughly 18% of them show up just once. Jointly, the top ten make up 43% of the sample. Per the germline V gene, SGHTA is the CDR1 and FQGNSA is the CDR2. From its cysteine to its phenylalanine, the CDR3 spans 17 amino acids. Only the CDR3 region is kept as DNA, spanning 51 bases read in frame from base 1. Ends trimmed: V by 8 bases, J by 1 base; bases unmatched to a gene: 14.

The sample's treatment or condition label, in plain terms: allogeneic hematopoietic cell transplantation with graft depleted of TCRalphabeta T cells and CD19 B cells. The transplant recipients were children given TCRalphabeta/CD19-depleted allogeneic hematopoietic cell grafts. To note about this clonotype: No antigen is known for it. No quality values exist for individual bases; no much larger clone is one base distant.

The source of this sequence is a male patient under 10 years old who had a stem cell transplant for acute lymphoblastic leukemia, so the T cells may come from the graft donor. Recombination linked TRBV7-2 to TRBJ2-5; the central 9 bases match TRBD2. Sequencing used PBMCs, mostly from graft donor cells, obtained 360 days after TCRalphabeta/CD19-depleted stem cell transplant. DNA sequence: TGTGCCAGCCGCACACATGGGGGAGCGGGGGGCCAAGAGACCCAGTACTTC. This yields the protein CASRTHGGAGGQETQYF.